The next 11 T cell receptor beta chains were all read from a single sample in a study of T cells after posttransplantation cyclophosphamide. The protocol was immunoSEQ multiplex PCR, while the TCRdb copy is restricted to in-frame clones and leaves out a portion. The specimen gives approximately 27,000 clones without singletons; the ten biggest hold over 1.3%. The material sequenced was PBMCs. The receptors were gathered from a man aged 50 or older in good health, CMV-negative, and a related stem cell transplant donor.

This clone occurred many times. This rearrangement joins TRBV10-3 to TRBJ2-7; 11 nucleotides line up with TRBD2. The CDR3 is 12 amino acids. The germline gives CDR1 ENHRY, CDR2 SYGVKD. V was clipped by 9 bases and J by 2 bases; unmatched bases: 0. In DNA, the CDR3 is TGTGCCATTAGCGGGGGGGCCTACGAGCAGTACTTC. It yields the protein CAISGGAYEQYF.

This clone was observed at least ten times. This chain's CDR3 is CASSAFGQGILNQPQHF. CDR3 DNA sequence: TGTGCCAGTAGTGCCTTCGGACAAGGTATCCTAAATCAGCCCCAGCATTTT. The V and J genes are TRBV19 and TRBJ1-5; TRBD1 is a possible D gene (5 bases). CDR1 LNHDA and CDR2 SQIVND come from the germline V gene (reference sequence). The CDR3 has 17 residues. The germline V and J ends were trimmed by 5 bases and 4 bases, with 21 bases remaining between them.

The sample holds many counts of this clone. The J gene is TRBJ1-1, the V gene TRBV4-2, with TRBD1 as a possible D gene (5 bases). Trimming shortened V by 4 bases and J by 4 bases, and 16 bases separated the two germline ends. Germline V gives CDR1 LGHNA, CDR2 YNFKEQ. This CDR3 region has 15 residues. This chain's CDR3 is CASSLGGDLTTEAFF. CDR3 sequence (DNA): TGTGCCAGCAGCCTGGGGGGTGACCTAACCACTGAAGCTTTCTTT.

The sample holds many counts of this clone. This chain links TRBV29-1 with TRBJ1-1; D is ambiguous. Germline V lookup: CDR1 SQVTM, CDR2 ANQGSEA. Trimming cost V 7 bases and J 4 bases, with 7 bases left between them. The CDR3 contains 10 residues. The CDR3 nucleotides are TGCAGCGGGGGAGGCACTGAAGCTTTCTTT. Protein: CSGGGTEAFF.

This clone was seen repeatedly, ten times or more. The J gene is TRBJ1-5, the V gene TRBV19; 7 positions agree with TRBD1. V shed 3 bases, J shed 0 bases, and the junction held 2 bases outside the gene matches. CDR3 length: 15 residues. The germline gives CDR1 LNHDA, CDR2 SQIVND (reference sequence). CDR3 bases: TGTGCCAGTAGTATTGGACAGGCTAGCAATCAGCCCCAGCATTTT. Translation gives CASSIGQASNQPQHF.

This clone occurred many times. The rearrangement links TRBV10-3 to TRBJ2-7; possibly TRBD1 for D (6 bases). Trimming took off 6 bases at V and 0 bases at J, with 12 bases between the two ends. In germline, CDR1 is ENHRY, CDR2 SYGVKD. This CDR3 comprises 14 residues. The CDR3 here is CAIRRQVSSYEQYF. CDR3 coding DNA: TGTGCCATCAGGAGACAGGTGTCCTCCTACGAGCAGTACTTC.

In this sample, this clone turned up a few times. This chain joins TRBV4-2 and TRBJ2-5, with 11 bases that match TRBD2. The better agreement between TRBJ2-7 and the DNA end casts doubt on the J call. CDR1 is LGHNA and CDR2 is YNFKEQ in the germline V gene. This CDR3 comprises 16 residues. CDR3 residues: CASSQPTSGESYEQYF. DNA of the CDR3: TGTGCCAGCAGCCAGCCGACTAGCGGGGAATCATACGAGCAGTACTTC.

This clone was seen repeatedly, ten times or more. The chain carries TRBV7-3 and TRBJ2-2; possible D gene TRBD2, 6 bases. Trimming removed 3 bases at V and 0 bases at J, with 11 bases between. Germline CDR1 and CDR2: SGHTA and FQGTGA. The CDR3 runs 16 residues. CDR3 amino acids: CASSFNRGTNTGELFF. The CDR3 nucleotides are TGTGCCAGCAGCTTTAATCGGGGGACGAACACCGGGGAGCTGTTTTTT.

This clone was found many times. This chain joins TRBV10-3 and TRBJ1-1, with 12 bases aligning to TRBD1. The V segment lost 6 bases and the J segment 5 bases; nucleotides outside the gene matches: 7. The CDR3 spans 15 residues. Germline assignment: CDR1 ENHRY and CDR2 SYGVKD. Written as DNA, the CDR3 is TGTGCCATCAGGGGGACAGGGGGCCTTTGGACTGAAGCTTTCTTT. As protein: CAIRGTGGLWTEAFF.

This clone was picked up a small number of times. J is TRBJ1-6 and V is TRBV2; TRBD1 matches 7 bases. The V gene's germline CDR1 is SNHLY and CDR2 FYNNEI. The CDR3 loop spans 15 amino acids. Unmatched junction bases numbered 13, after V lost 7 bases and J lost 10 bases. This CDR3 reads CASTKDRQDGSPLHF. The CDR3 DNA reads as TGTGCCAGCACTAAGGACAGGCAGGATGGGTCACCCCTCCACTTT. The whole variable domain, filled in from reference TRBV2 and TRBJ1-6, reads EPEVTQTPSHQVTQMGQEVILRCVPISNHLYFYWYRQILGQKVEFLVSFYNNEISEKSEIFDDQFSVERPDGSNFTLKIRSTKLEDSAMYFCASTKDRQDGSPLHFGNGTRLTVT.

There are many counts of this clone. The chain carries TRBV5-1 and TRBJ2-3; 9 bases are shared with TRBD2. The CDR3 length is 17 residues. The germline gives CDR1 SGHRS, CDR2 YFSETQ. Trimming cost V 0 bases and J 5 bases; bases outside gene matches: 10. The CDR3 region is CASSLDPQGLAVDTQYF. CDR3 DNA sequence: TGCGCCAGCAGCTTGGACCCACAGGGACTAGCCGTAGATACGCAGTATTTT.